This is a list of T cell receptor beta chains from one sample in a study of PD-1 blockade in classical Hodgkin lymphoma. Sequencing was performed with immunoSEQ multiplex PCR; in TCRdb, only in-frame clones are kept and a portion is missing. Of 42,000 or so clones listed, approximately 86% are singletons. The specimen was peripheral blood mononuclear cells (PBMCs), collected before the second cycle of nivolumab. These receptors were taken from a human donor with classical Hodgkin lymphoma. Both conserved end residues are part of each CDR3. The D gene is left open where the match is weak. For some rows the clone size is stated as once, few or many, or as a class when expanded; others skip it.

TRBV27	NA	NA	TRBJ2-5	CASRQDSRPETRYF	TGTGCCAGCAGGCAGGACTCCCGGCCAGAGACCCGGTACTTC
TRBV7-2	TRBD1	NA	TRBJ1-5	CASSLRPQGGNSNQPQHF	TGTGCCAGCAGCTTAAGGCCTCAGGGGGGTAATAGCAATCAGCCCCAGCATTTT
TRBV6-5	NA	NA	TRBJ2-3	CASSYLGITDTQYF	TGTGCCAGCAGTTACTTGGGCATCACAGATACGCAGTATTTT
TRBV11-1	NA	once	TRBJ2-5	CASSLTEGGGTQYF	TGTGCCAGCAGCTTAACGGAAGGTGGAGGGACCCAGTACTTC
TRBV7-3	TRBD2	NA	TRBJ2-2	CASSLTLAATGELFF	TGTGCCAGCAGCTTAACACTAGCGGCCACCGGGGAGCTGTTTTTT
TRBV18	TRBD1	NA	TRBJ2-7	CASSPRQGRTYEQYF	TGTGCCAGCTCACCCCGACAGGGGAGAACCTACGAGCAGTACTTC
TRBV9	TRBD1	NA	TRBJ2-3	CASSPLATGGTDTQYF	TGTGCCAGCAGCCCTCTCGCGACAGGGGGAACAGATACGCAGTATTTT
TRBV10-3	TRBD2	NA	TRBJ2-2	CAISEFRLAGGPNTGELFF	TGTGCCATCAGTGAGTTTAGACTAGCGGGAGGACCCAACACCGGGGAGCTGTTTTTT
TRBV27	TRBD2	NA	TRBJ2-7	CASSFGSGLSYEQYF	TGTGCCAGCAGTTTCGGTAGCGGGCTCTCCTACGAGCAGTACTTC
TRBV4-3	NA	once	TRBJ2-7	CASSQDSGTHPYEQYF	TGCGCCAGCAGCCAAGACTCGGGTACTCATCCCTACGAGCAGTACTTC
TRBV27	NA	NA	TRBJ2-7	CASSLGGQGFRYEQYF	TGTGCCAGCAGTTTAGGAGGGCAGGGCTTTCGGTACGAGCAGTACTTC
TRBV28	NA	NA	TRBJ1-1	CASSFTGGGNTEAFF	TGTGCCAGCAGTTTCACCGGGGGGGGGAACACTGAAGCTTTCTTT
TRBV28	TRBD2	once	TRBJ2-7	CASSLSGGAEEQYF	TGTGCCAGCAGTTTATCCGGGGGGGCGGAAGAGCAGTACTTC
TRBV19	TRBD2	NA	TRBJ2-3	CASRRLAGVDTQYF	TGTGCCAGTAGGAGACTAGCGGGGGTGGATACGCAGTATTTT
TRBV5-1	TRBD2	NA	TRBJ2-5	CASSSRTSGRLETQYF	TGCGCCAGCAGTTCTCGGACTAGCGGGAGGTTGGAGACCCAGTACTTC
TRBV6-1	NA	NA	TRBJ1-6	CASSELGSPLHF	TGTGCCAGCAGTGAATTGGGTTCACCCCTCCACTTT
TRBV2	NA	NA	TRBJ2-7	CASRYNYEQYF	TGTGCCAGCAGGTACAACTACGAGCAGTACTTC
TRBV4-3	NA	NA	TRBJ2-5	CASSQVTGLQETQYF	TGCGCCAGCAGCCAAGTGACAGGATTACAAGAGACCCAGTACTTC
TRBV7-2	NA	NA	TRBJ2-7	CASSLDGAESSYEQYF	TGTGCCAGCAGCTTAGATGGGGCGGAGAGCTCCTACGAGCAGTACTTC
TRBV25-1	NA	NA	TRBJ1-4	CASSDVGVNNEKLFF	TGTGCCAGCAGTGATGTGGGGGTAAATAATGAAAAACTGTTTTTT
TRBV19	TRBD1	NA	TRBJ1-6	CASSTGTVNSPLHF	TGTGCCAGTAGCACCGGGACAGTGAATTCACCCCTCCACTTT
TRBV18	NA	NA	TRBJ1-6	CASSPWGQNNSPLHF	TGTGCCAGCTCACCGTGGGGGCAAAATAATTCACCCCTCCACTTT
TRBV6-6	NA	NA	TRBJ2-2	CASSPPGKTGELFF	TGTGCCAGCAGTCCCCCAGGGAAGACCGGGGAGCTGTTTTTT
TRBV5-1	NA	once	TRBJ2-1	CASSYSNEQFF	TGCGCCAGCAGCTATAGCAATGAGCAGTTCTTC
TRBV10-3	TRBD1	NA	TRBJ2-3	CAISRTGVGTDTQYF	TGTGCCATCAGCAGAACAGGGGTGGGCACAGATACGCAGTATTTT
TRBV7-8	NA	NA	TRBJ2-3	CASSFSKFGRRDTQYF	TGTGCCAGCAGCTTTTCAAAATTCGGGCGAAGAGATACGCAGTATTTT
TRBV10-2	TRBD2	NA	TRBJ2-3	CASRGTSGGYSTDTQYF	TGCGCCAGCAGGGGGACTAGCGGGGGGTATAGCACAGATACGCAGTATTTT